Below, 32 T cell receptor beta chains from the same sample are listed, as sequenced in a study of OX40 agonist ivuxolimab in advanced cancers. The method was immunoSEQ multiplex PCR; TCRdb's version includes in-frame clones alone and lacks a portion of them. The sample has thousands of clones, roughly 80% seen once. Here the sequenced sample was CD4+ or CD8+ T cells sorted from blood, taken in a trial of the OX40 agonist ivuxolimab. These receptors all stem from an adult with an advanced solid tumor such as melanoma, head and neck, liver or kidney cancer.

The chain links TRBV9 to TRBJ2-7; no definite D call. The ends were cut back, 2 bases at V and 0 bases at J, with 6 bases in the middle. The germline V gene has CDR1 SGDLS and CDR2 YYNGEE. This CDR3 is 13 amino acids long. CDR3 nucleotides: TGTGCCAGCAGCGTGGAGAGCTCCTACGAGCAGTACTTC. Protein sequence: CASSVESSYEQYF. Complete variable domain (other parts from reference TRBV9 and TRBJ2-7): DSGVTQTPKHLITATGQRVTLRCSPRSGDLSVYWYQQSLDQGLQFLIQYYNGEERAKGNILERFSAQQFPDLHSELNLSSLELGDSALYFCASSVESSYEQYFGPGTRLTVT.

The chain has TRBV19 and TRBJ2-1, with D possibly TRBD1 on 6 matching bases. Trimming left V 5 bases short and J 2 bases short, with 13 bases between. Germline lookup yields CDR1 LNHDA and CDR2 SQIVND (reference sequence). The CDR3 spans 15 residues. CDR3 amino acids: CASSADRTTYNEQFF. The CDR3 region has the DNA TGTGCCAGTAGTGCCGACAGGACCACCTACAATGAGCAGTTCTTC.

The V call is TRBV9, the J call TRBJ2-3; the D is unclear. Germline values: CDR1 SGDLS, CDR2 YYNGEE. This CDR3 has 15 residues. Trimming left V 3 bases short and J 3 bases short, with 14 bases between. The CDR3 region has the DNA TGTGCCAGCAGCGCCGGAGACCCTGGGACAGATACGCAGTATTTT. This sequence encodes CASSAGDPGTDTQYF.

This clone was found a few times. The CDR3 here is CASSPFQGVEAIRDGTQYF. CDR3 nucleotide sequence: TGTGCCAGCAGCCCTTTCCAGGGTGTTGAGGCCATAAGGGACGGGACCCAGTACTTC. The chain uses TRBV21-1 and TRBJ2-5. TRBV21-1 corresponds to a pseudogene. The CDR3 length is 19 residues.

The gene calls are TRBV1 and TRBJ1-2. TRBV1 corresponds to a pseudogene. There are 12 residues in the CDR3. The CDR3 region has the DNA TGCACCAGCAGCCAAGTGGTTGGTGGCTACACCTTC. Protein product: CTSSQVVGGYTF.

J is TRBJ1-1 and V is TRBV5-6; no clear D. The V end lost 0 bases, the J end lost 6 bases, and 6 bases lay between the germline ends. This CDR3 comprises 12 residues. Germline V gene lookup returns CDR1 SGHDT and CDR2 YYEEEE. The DNA for the CDR3 is TGTGCCAGCAGCTTGGGGACGCCTGAAGCTTTCTTT. Protein sequence: CASSLGTPEAFF.

The chain employs TRBV9 and TRBJ1-1, with D hard to call. Germline CDR1 and CDR2: SGDLS and YYNGEE. V lost 0 bases to trimming and J lost 7 bases, with 10 bases between them. The CDR3 is 13 amino acids. The CDR3 loop is CASSVGLAGEAFF. The CDR3 DNA follows: TGTGCCAGCAGCGTAGGGTTGGCGGGTGAAGCTTTCTTT.

This clone occurred a few times. The genes are TRBV15 and TRBJ2-7, with TRBD2 identical over 8 bases. Germline-derived CDR1 and CDR2 are LNHNV and YYDKDF (reference sequence). The length of the CDR3 is 15 residues. With V trimmed by 0 bases and J by 1 base, 2 bases remained unmatched. The CDR3 DNA reads as TGTGCCACCAGCAGAGATCGGGGGGGATCCTACGAGCAGTACTTC. Translation gives CATSRDRGGSYEQYF.

The chain joins TRBV5-1 to TRBJ2-1; 7 bases line up with TRBD2. The germline V gene has CDR1 SGHRS and CDR2 YFSETQ. The V gene end was trimmed by 4 bases and the J gene end by 4 bases; junction bases not matched to a gene: 8. The CDR3 contains 15 residues. CDR3 DNA: TGCGCCAGCAGCACCCGGGACTATATATACAATGAGCAGTTCTTC. This translates into CASSTRDYIYNEQFF. The full variable domain, rest sourced from reference TRBV5-1 and TRBJ2-1, is KAGVTQTPRYLIKTRGQQVTLSCSPISGHRSVSWYQQTPGQGLQFLFEYFSETQRNKGNFPGRFSGRQFSNSRSEMNVSTLELGDSALYLCASSTRDYIYNEQFFGPGTRLTVL.

This sequence joins TRBV5-6 and TRBJ1-2, with D maybe TRBD1 (6 bases). Deletions cut 4 bases from V and 5 bases from J, with 12 bases between. The CDR3 spans 13 residues. Per the germline V gene, CDR1 is SGHDT and CDR2 is YYEEEE. CDR3 region: CASSPEGDYGYTF. The CDR3 DNA reads TGTGCCAGCAGCCCCGAGGGGGATTATGGCTACACCTTC.

This chain links TRBV23-1 with TRBJ1-5; D is unclear. TRBV23-1 is filed as an ORF, its function uncertain. The CDR3 is made up of 10 amino acids. Trimming removed 9 bases from V and 7 bases from J, with 7 bases in between. CDR3: CASRTQPQHF. CDR3 nucleotide sequence: TGCGCCAGTAGGACCCAGCCCCAGCATTTT.

This chain uses TRBV28 with TRBJ2-3; weak D call: TRBD1 (6 bases). Between the trimmed V and J ends, which lost 6 bases and 1 base, there was a span of 17 bases. This CDR3 is built from 16 residues. The germline V gene has CDR1 MDHEN and CDR2 SYDVKM. CDR3 amino acids: CASSYRTEGGTDTQYF. Here the CDR3 DNA reads TGTGCCAGCAGCTACAGGACAGAAGGGGGCACAGATACGCAGTATTTT.

The V and J genes are TRBV19 and TRBJ1-6, with no clear D. Trimming cost V 3 bases and J 7 bases, with 4 bases left between them. This CDR3 is built from 12 residues. Germline V gene data show CDR1 as LNHDA and CDR2 as SQIVND (reference sequence). CDR3 in DNA: TGTGCCAGTAGTATCTGGAATTCACCCCTCCACTTT. Amino acid sequence: CASSIWNSPLHF.

A single count supports this clone. The chain carries TRBV7-8 and TRBJ1-1, with D unresolved. The CDR3 has 15 amino acids. CDR1 and CDR2 (germline): SGHVS, FQNEAQ. V gave up 1 base and J gave up 0 bases, with 9 bases separating them. The DNA of the CDR3 is TGTGCCAGCAGCTTAGAAGGTGTAGTGAACACTGAAGCTTTCTTT. Residues: CASSLEGVVNTEAFF.

This sequence joins TRBV28 and TRBJ1-5; D not resolved. This CDR3 spans 15 amino acids. In germline, CDR1 is MDHEN, CDR2 SYDVKM. Trimming took 6 bases from V and 2 from J, leaving 14 bases between them. CDR3 protein: CASRDGSLGNQPQHF. The CDR3 nucleotides read TGTGCCAGCAGGGATGGGTCGTTGGGCAATCAGCCCCAGCATTTT. The full variable domain, completed using reference TRBV28 and TRBJ1-5, is DVKVTQSSRYLVKRTGEKVFLECVQDMDHENMFWYRQDPGLGLRLIYFSYDVKMKEKGDIPEGYSVSREKKERFSLILESASTNQTSMYLCASRDGSLGNQPQHFGDGTRLSIL.

J is TRBJ2-1 and V is TRBV12-5, with D tentatively TRBD2 (5 bases). This CDR3 spans 14 amino acids. V was pared by 1 base and J by 8 bases, with 12 bases between. Germline CDR1 reads LGHNT; CDR2 reads FRNRAP. The CDR3 sequence: CASGLGWTGDEQFF. CDR3 sequence (DNA): TGTGCTAGTGGTTTGGGATGGACCGGGGATGAGCAGTTCTTC.

This sequence joins TRBV9 and TRBJ2-5; 11 nucleotides line up with TRBD2. Germline CDR1 is SGDLS and CDR2 is YYNGEE. V lost 3 bases and J lost 0; bases outside the gene matches: 10. The CDR3 is made up of 18 amino acids. The CDR3 DNA is TGTGCCAGCAGCGCCCTAGCGGGGGGACCTGTATACCAAGAGACCCAGTACTTC. Translating it yields CASSALAGGPVYQETQYF. The whole variable domain, filled in from reference TRBV9 and TRBJ2-5, reads DSGVTQTPKHLITATGQRVTLRCSPRSGDLSVYWYQQSLDQGLQFLIQYYNGEERAKGNILERFSAQQFPDLHSELNLSSLELGDSALYFCASSALAGGPVYQETQYFGPGTRLLVL.

This clone was recorded only once. The V call is TRBV7-2, the J call TRBJ2-7; the D is unclear. CDR3 length equals 12 residues. Germline-derived CDR1 and CDR2 are SGHTA and FQGNSA. V gave up 3 bases and J gave up 3 bases, with 6 bases separating them. DNA for the CDR3: TGTGCCAGCAGCTTTTCCTTCTACGAGCAGTACTTC. Its protein product is CASSFSFYEQYF.

The chain links TRBV9 to TRBJ2-1, with TRBD2 matching 10 bases. From germline, CDR1 is SGDLS and CDR2 YYNGEE. CDR3 size: 15 residues. V shed 3 bases and J 5 bases; nucleotides not matched to a gene: 5. The CDR3 region is CASSARTSGHNEQFF. CDR3 DNA sequence: TGTGCCAGCAGCGCTAGGACTAGCGGCCACAATGAGCAGTTCTTC.

Written as DNA, the CDR3 is TGTGCCAGCACGGGGGGGAGGGCCTACTTTTACGAGCAGTACTTC. As protein: CASTGGRAYFYEQYF. The chain couples TRBV27 to TRBJ2-7; 8 nucleotides align to TRBD2. The CDR3 is 15 amino acids. V lost 7 bases, J lost 4 bases, and 12 bases stayed unmatched. Germline lookup yields CDR1 MNHEY and CDR2 SMNVEV (reference sequence).

This clone was counted a few times. The chain joins TRBV27 to TRBJ2-1; 9 bases fit TRBD1. Germline V gene data show CDR1 as MNHEY and CDR2 as SMNVEV (reference sequence). The trim removed 10 bases at V and 3 bases at J, leaving 7 bases unmatched. The CDR3 is 14 residues long. The CDR3 region has the DNA TGTGCCACCGAACCGGGACAGGGCTACAATGAGCAGTTCTTC. Translation: CATEPGQGYNEQFF.

V and J are TRBV11-2 and TRBJ2-1; TRBD1 is a possible D gene (5 bases). CDR3 length equals 18 residues. CDR1 and CDR2 from the germline V gene are SGHAT and FQNNGV. V lost 1 base and J 0 bases, leaving 16 bases between the germline ends. CDR3 loop: CASSLGGLDISSYNEQFF. In DNA form, the CDR3 reads TGTGCCAGCAGCTTAGGGGGTCTGGACATCAGCTCCTACAATGAGCAGTTCTTC.

Only one count was recorded for this clone. This rearrangement joins TRBV9 to TRBJ2-3; D is unresolved. V was pared by 0 bases and J by 0 bases, with 5 bases between. Germline lookup yields CDR1 SGDLS and CDR2 YYNGEE. The CDR3 covers 14 residues. CDR3 sequence (DNA): TGTGCCAGCAGCGTAGATAGAAGCACAGATACGCAGTATTTT. This encodes CASSVDRSTDTQYF.

The chain recombines TRBV2 with TRBJ2-1, with TRBD1 matching over 7 bases. V shed 4 bases, J shed 6 bases, and the junction held 6 bases outside the gene matches. This CDR3 region has 14 residues. The germline CDR1 and CDR2 sequences are SNHLY and FYNNEI. The DNA of the CDR3 is TGTGCCAGCAGTGTTAGCTACAGGGGCAATGAGCAGTTCTTC. Protein: CASSVSYRGNEQFF. Filled out from reference TRBV2 and TRBJ2-1, the complete variable domain reads EPEVTQTPSHQVTQMGQEVILRCVPISNHLYFYWYRQILGQKVEFLVSFYNNEISEKSEIFDDQFSVERPDGSNFTLKIRSTKLEDSAMYFCASSVSYRGNEQFFGPGTRLTVL.

The chain joins TRBV2 to TRBJ2-3, with D perhaps assigned TRBD1 or TRBD2 (5 bases each). V lost 4 bases to trimming and J lost 6 bases, with 17 bases between them. Germline-derived CDR1 and CDR2 are SNHLY and FYNNEI. CDR3 length: 15 amino acids. The CDR3 DNA reads as TGTGCCAGCAGTGTCGACGGGACGGCAAGTGATACGCAGTATTTT. Protein sequence: CASSVDGTASDTQYF.

This clone was recorded once. This chain uses TRBV9 with TRBJ1-2, with 7 bases that match TRBD1. CDR1 SGDLS and CDR2 YYNGEE come from the germline V gene. The length of the CDR3 is 15 residues. Trimming removed 0 bases from V and 5 bases from J; junction bases left unmatched: 7. The CDR3: CASSVAPGTEYGYTF. CDR3 in DNA: TGTGCCAGCAGCGTAGCCCCGGGGACAGAATATGGCTACACCTTC. Looking up the rest from reference TRBV9 and TRBJ1-2 gives the full variable domain: DSGVTQTPKHLITATGQRVTLRCSPRSGDLSVYWYQQSLDQGLQFLIQYYNGEERAKGNILERFSAQQFPDLHSELNLSSLELGDSALYFCASSVAPGTEYGYTFGSGTRLTVV.

The CDR3 DNA sequence: TGTGCCAGCAGTTTAAGGACCCCCCTAGCGCAGTTCTTC. Translating it yields CASSLRTPLAQFF. The gene calls are TRBV27 and TRBJ2-1, with a weak D call TRBD2 (5 bases). V lost 2 bases and J lost 12, with 14 bases in between. The CDR3 runs 13 residues. Germline CDR1 and CDR2: MNHEY and SMNVEV (reference sequence).

This clone has a single count. This chain connects TRBV11-2 to TRBJ2-1; D call uncertain. The CDR3 runs 13 residues. The germline V gene encodes CDR1 SGHAT and CDR2 FQNNGV. The ends were cut back, 3 bases at V and 5 bases at J, with 8 bases in the middle. The CDR3 DNA follows: TGTGCCAGCAGCTTTACTACCGACAATGAGCAGTTCTTC. Residues: CASSFTTDNEQFF. The variable domain in full, with the rest retrieved from reference TRBV11-2 and TRBJ2-1, is EAGVAQSPRYKIIEKRQSVAFWCNPISGHATLYWYQQILGQGPKLLIQFQNNGVVDDSQLPKDRFSAERLKGVDSTLKIQPAKLEDSAVYLCASSFTTDNEQFFGPGTRLTVL.

The count of this clone is one. The genes are TRBV7-3 and TRBJ2-3; TRBD2 aligns across 9 bases. Losses at the gene ends were 4 bases for V and 5 bases for J; bases not matched to a gene: 7. Germline CDR1 SGHTA, CDR2 FQGTGA. CDR3 length: 15 residues. The CDR3 DNA follows: TGTGCCAGCAGCTCAACTAGCGGGTCGGGAGATACGCAGTATTTT. This encodes CASSSTSGSGDTQYF.

The chain joins TRBV13 to TRBJ2-3; D remains ambiguous. V lost 6 bases and J 5 bases, leaving 3 bases between the germline ends. The CDR3 extends over 10 amino acids. Germline V gene data show CDR1 as PRHDT and CDR2 as FYEKMQ (reference sequence). CDR3 bases: TGTGCCAGCAGTAAAGATACGCAGTATTTT. Translating gives CASSKDTQYF.

In the case of this clone: One end of the junction does not line up with germline, which may come from a read error. The gene calls are TRBV19 and TRBJ2-7, with D hard to call. The CDR3 runs 14 residues. Per germline, CDR1 LNHDA and CDR2 SQIVND (reference sequence). The CDR3 loop is CASSLTEASHEQYF. CDR3 DNA sequence: TGTGCCAGTAGTCTGACGGAAGCCTCCCACGAGCAGTACTTC.

The rearrangement links TRBV7-9 to TRBJ1-6; TRBD1 matches 7 bases. There are 16 residues in the CDR3. J lost 4 bases, V lost 0 bases, and 3 bases had no gene match. Germline V gene sequence: CDR1 SEHNR, CDR2 FQNEAQ (reference sequence). The DNA for the CDR3 is TGTGCCAGCAGCTTAGCAGCCAGGGGGTATAATTCACCCCTCCACTTT. As protein: CASSLAARGYNSPLHF. Full variable domain (remainder filled in from reference TRBV7-9 and TRBJ1-6): DTGVSQNPRHKITKRGQNVTFRCDPISEHNRLYWYRQTLGQGPEFLTYFQNEAQLEKSRLLSDRFSAERPKGSFSTLEIQRTEQGDSAMYLCASSLAARGYNSPLHFGNGTRLTVT.